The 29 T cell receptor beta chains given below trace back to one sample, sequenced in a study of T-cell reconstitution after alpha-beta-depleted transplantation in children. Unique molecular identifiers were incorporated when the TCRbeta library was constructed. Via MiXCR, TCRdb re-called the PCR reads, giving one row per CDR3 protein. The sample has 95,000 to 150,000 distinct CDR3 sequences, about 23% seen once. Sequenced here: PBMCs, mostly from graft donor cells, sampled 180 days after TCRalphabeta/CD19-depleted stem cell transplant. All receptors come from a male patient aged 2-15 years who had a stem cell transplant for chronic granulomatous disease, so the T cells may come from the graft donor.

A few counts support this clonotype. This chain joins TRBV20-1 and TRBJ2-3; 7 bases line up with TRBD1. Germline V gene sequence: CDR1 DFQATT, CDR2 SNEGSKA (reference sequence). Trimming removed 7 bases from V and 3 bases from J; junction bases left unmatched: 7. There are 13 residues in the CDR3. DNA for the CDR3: TGCAGTGTTCAAGACAGGGTTACAGATACGCAGTATTTT. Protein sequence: CSVQDRVTDTQYF.

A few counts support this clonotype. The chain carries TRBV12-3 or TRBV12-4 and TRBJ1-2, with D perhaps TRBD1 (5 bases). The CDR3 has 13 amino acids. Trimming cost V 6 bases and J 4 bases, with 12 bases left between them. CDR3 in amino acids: CASRPTASYGYTF. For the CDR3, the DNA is TGTGCCAGCAGGCCGACAGCATCCTATGGCTACACCTTC.

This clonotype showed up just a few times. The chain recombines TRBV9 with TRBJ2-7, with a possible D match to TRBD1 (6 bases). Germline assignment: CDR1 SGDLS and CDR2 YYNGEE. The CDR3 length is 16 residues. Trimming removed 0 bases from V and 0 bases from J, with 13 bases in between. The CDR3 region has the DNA TGTGCCAGCAGCGTAGGGGGACACGCTCCCTCCTACGAGCAGTACTTC. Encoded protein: CASSVGGHAPSYEQYF.

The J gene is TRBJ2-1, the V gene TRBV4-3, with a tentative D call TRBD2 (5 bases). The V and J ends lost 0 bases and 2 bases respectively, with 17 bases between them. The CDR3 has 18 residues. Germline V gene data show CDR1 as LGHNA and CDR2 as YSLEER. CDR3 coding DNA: TGCGCCAGCAGCCAAGATCGAAATAGCGCGCCTCCCTACAATGAGCAGTTCTTC. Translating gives CASSQDRNSAPPYNEQFF.

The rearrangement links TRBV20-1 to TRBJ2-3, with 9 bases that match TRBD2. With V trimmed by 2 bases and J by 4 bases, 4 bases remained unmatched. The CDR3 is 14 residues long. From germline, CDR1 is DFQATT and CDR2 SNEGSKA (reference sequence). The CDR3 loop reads CSARYLAGADTQYF. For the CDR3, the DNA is TGCAGTGCTAGATACTTAGCGGGAGCAGATACGCAGTATTTT.

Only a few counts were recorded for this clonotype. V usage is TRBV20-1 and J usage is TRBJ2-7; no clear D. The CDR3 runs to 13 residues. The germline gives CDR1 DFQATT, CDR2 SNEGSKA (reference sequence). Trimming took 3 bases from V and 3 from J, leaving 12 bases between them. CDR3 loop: CSARVVDLYEQYF. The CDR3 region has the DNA TGCAGTGCTAGGGTCGTGGACCTCTACGAGCAGTACTTC.

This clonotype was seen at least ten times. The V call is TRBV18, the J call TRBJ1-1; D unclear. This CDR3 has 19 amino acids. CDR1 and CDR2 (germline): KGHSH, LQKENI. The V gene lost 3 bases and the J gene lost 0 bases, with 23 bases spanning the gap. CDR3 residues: CASSPALLDGNVMNTEAFF. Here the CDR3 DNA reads TGTGCCAGCTCACCCGCTTTACTGGACGGCAATGTCATGAACACTGAAGCTTTCTTT.

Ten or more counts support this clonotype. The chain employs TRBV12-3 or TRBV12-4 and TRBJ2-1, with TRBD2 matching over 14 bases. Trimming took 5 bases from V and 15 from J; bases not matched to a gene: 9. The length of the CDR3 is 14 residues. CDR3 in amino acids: CASSPKTSGRVGFF. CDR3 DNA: TGTGCCAGCAGTCCAAAGACTAGCGGGAGGGTGGGGTTCTTC.

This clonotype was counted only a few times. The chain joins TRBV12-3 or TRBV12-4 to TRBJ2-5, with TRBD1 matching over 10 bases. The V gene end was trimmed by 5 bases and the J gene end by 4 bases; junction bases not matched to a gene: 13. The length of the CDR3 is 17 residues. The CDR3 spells CASSRRPGTGDGETQYF. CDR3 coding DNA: TGTGCCAGCAGTCGGCGCCCCGGGACAGGGGACGGAGAGACCCAGTACTTC.

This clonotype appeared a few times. The CDR3: CASSLVSGWAYEQYF. CDR3 in DNA: TGTGCCAGCAGTTTGGTTTCAGGGTGGGCCTACGAGCAGTACTTC. The rearrangement uses TRBV12-3 or TRBV12-4 and TRBJ2-7; the D gene is possibly TRBD1 (5 bases). Trimming took off 3 bases at V and 2 bases at J, with 14 bases between the two ends. This CDR3 has 15 amino acids.

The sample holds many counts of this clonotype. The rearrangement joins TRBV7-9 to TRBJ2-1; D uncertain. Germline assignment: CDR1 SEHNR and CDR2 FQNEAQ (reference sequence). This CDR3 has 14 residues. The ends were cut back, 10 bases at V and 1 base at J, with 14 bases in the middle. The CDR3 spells CAIIRMGSYNEQFF. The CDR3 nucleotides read TGTGCCATCATCCGAATGGGGTCCTACAATGAGCAGTTCTTC.

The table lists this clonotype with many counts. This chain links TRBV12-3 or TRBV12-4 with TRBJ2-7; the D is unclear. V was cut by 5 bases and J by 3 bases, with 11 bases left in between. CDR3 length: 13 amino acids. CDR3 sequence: CASSLPQDYEQYF. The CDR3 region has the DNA TGTGCCAGCAGTCTCCCTCAGGACTACGAGCAGTACTTC.

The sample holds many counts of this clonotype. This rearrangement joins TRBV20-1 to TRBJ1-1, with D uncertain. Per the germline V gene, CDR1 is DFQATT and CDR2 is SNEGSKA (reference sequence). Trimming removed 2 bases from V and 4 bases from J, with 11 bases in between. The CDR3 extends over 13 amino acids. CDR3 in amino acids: CSARYAGGTEAFF. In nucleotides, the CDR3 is TGCAGTGCTAGATACGCAGGTGGCACTGAAGCTTTCTTT.

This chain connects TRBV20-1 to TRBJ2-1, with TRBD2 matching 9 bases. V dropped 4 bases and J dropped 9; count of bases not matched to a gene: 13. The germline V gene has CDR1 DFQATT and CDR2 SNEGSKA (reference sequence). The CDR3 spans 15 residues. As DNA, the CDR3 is TGCAGTGCTACCCGAAGCGGGAGGAATAAATTTGAGCAGTTCTTC. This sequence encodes CSATRSGRNKFEQFF.

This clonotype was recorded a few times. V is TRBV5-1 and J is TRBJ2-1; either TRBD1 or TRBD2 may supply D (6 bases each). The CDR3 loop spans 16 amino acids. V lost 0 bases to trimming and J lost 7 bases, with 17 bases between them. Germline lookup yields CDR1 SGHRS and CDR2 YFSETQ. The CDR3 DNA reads TGCGCCAGCAGCTTGGGGTCCGGGGGCCTGAGGAATGAGCAGTTCTTC. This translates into CASSLGSGGLRNEQFF.

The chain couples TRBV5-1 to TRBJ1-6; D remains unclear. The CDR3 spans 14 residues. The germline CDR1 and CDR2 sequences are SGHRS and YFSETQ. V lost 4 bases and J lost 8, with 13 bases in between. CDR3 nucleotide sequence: TGCGCCAGCAGCCCCCGGGGAAGAGATTCACCCCTCCACTTT. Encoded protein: CASSPRGRDSPLHF.

CDR3: CASSLLGVAGLTDTQYF. The CDR3 DNA is TGTGCCAGCAGTTTACTCGGAGTAGCGGGGCTCACAGATACGCAGTATTTT. The chain couples TRBV27 to TRBJ2-3, with 8 bases fitting TRBD2. Germline CDR1 MNHEY, CDR2 SMNVEV (reference sequence). This CDR3 comprises 17 residues. The trim removed 2 bases at V and 2 bases at J, leaving 9 bases unmatched.

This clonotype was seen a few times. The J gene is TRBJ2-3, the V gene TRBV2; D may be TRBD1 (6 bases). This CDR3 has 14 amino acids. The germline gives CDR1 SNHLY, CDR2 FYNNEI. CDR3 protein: CAEQSRGRTDTQYF. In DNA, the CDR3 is TGTGCGGAACAAAGCAGGGGCAGGACAGATACGCAGTATTTT. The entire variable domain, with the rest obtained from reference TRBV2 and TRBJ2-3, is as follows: EPEVTQTPSHQVTQMGQEVILRCVPISNHLYFYWYRQILGQKVEFLVSFYNNEISEKSEIFDDQFSVERPDGSNFTLKIRSTKLEDSAMYFCAEQSRGRTDTQYFGPGTRLTVL.

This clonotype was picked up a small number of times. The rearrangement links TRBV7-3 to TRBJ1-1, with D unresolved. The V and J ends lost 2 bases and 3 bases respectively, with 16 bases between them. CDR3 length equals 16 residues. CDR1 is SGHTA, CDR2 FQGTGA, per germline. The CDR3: CASSLGFRSKDTEAFF. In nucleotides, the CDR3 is TGTGCCAGCAGCTTAGGTTTTAGGTCGAAGGACACTGAAGCTTTCTTT.

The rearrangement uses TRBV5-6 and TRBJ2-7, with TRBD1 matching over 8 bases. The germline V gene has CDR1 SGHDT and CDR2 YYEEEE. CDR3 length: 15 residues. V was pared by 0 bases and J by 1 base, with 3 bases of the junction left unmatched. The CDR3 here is CASSLVGQASYEQYF. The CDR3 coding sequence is TGTGCCAGCAGCTTGGTGGGACAGGCTTCCTACGAGCAGTACTTC.

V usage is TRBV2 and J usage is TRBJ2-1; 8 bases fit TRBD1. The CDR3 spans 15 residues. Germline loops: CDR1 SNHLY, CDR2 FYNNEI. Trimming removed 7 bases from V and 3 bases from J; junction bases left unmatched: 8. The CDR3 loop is CASMADRGGYNEQFF. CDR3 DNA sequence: TGTGCCAGCATGGCAGACAGGGGTGGCTACAATGAGCAGTTCTTC. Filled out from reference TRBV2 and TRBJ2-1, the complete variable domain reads EPEVTQTPSHQVTQMGQEVILRCVPISNHLYFYWYRQILGQKVEFLVSFYNNEISEKSEIFDDQFSVERPDGSNFTLKIRSTKLEDSAMYFCASMADRGGYNEQFFGPGTRLTVL.

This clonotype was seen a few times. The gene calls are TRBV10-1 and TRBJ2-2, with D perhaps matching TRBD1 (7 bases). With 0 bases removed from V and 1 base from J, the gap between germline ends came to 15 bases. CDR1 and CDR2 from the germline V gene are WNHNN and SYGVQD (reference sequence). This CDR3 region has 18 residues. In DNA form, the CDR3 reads TGCGCCAGCAGTGAGTCGGGGGGACAGAGGGTGAACACCGGGGAGCTGTTTTTT. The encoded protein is CASSESGGQRVNTGELFF.

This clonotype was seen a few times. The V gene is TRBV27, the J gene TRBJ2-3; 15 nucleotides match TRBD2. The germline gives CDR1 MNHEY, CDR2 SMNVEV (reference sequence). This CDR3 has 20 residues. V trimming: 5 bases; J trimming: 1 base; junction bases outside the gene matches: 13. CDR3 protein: CASSRGLAGGSTWGTDTQYF. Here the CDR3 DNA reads TGTGCCAGCAGTCGGGGACTAGCGGGAGGTTCTACTTGGGGCACAGATACGCAGTATTTT.

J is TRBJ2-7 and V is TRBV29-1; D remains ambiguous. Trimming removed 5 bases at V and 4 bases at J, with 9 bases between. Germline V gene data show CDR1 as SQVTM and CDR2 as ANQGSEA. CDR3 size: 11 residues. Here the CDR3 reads CSVTQGYEQYF. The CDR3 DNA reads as TGCAGCGTTACCCAAGGATACGAGCAGTACTTC.

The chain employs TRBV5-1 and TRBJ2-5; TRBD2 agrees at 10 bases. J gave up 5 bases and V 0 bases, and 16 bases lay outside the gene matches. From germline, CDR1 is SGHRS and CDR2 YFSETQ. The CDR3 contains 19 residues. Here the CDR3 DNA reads TGCGCCAGCAGCTTGGCCGGTTTGTTGCTCAGAGCGGGAGGGGAGACCCAGTACTTC. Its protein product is CASSLAGLLLRAGGETQYF.

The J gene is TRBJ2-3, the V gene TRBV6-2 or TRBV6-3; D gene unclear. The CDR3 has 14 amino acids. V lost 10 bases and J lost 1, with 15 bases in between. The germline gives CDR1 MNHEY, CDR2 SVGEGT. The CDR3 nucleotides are TGTGCCAACGAGGCTACTCTACGCACAGATACGCAGTATTTT. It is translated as CANEATLRTDTQYF.

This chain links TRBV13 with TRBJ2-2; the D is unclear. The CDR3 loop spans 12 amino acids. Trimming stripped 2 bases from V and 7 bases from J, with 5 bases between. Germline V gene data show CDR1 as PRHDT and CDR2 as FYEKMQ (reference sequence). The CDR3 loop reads CASSLYVGELFF. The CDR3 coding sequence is TGTGCCAGCAGCTTATACGTCGGGGAGCTGTTTTTT.

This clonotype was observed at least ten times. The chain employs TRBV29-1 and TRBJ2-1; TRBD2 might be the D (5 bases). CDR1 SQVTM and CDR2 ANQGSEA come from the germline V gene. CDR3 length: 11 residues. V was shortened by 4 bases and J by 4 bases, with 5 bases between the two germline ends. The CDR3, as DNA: TGCAGCGTTGGCGGGTACAATGAGCAGTTCTTC. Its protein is CSVGGYNEQFF.

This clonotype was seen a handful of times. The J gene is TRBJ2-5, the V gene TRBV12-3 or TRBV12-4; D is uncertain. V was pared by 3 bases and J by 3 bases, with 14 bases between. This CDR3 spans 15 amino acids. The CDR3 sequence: CASSFRALREETQYF. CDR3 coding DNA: TGTGCCAGCAGTTTTCGGGCCTTAAGGGAAGAGACCCAGTACTTC.